Below, 4 T cell receptor beta chains from the same sample are listed, as sequenced in a study of cytomegalovirus exposure and HLA in healthy donors. Sequencing used immunoSEQ multiplex PCR; TCRdb keeps in-frame clones, though not all of them. The sample lists approximately 150,000 clones, 84% occurring once. Sequencing was performed on PBMCs. The origin of the receptors is a man between 25 and 39 years old in good health and CMV-seropositive.

The chain carries TRBV7-2 and TRBJ2-1, with 10 bases identical to TRBD2. The J segment lost 9 bases and the V segment lost 0 bases, leaving 8 bases of the junction unmatched. CDR3 length: 16 amino acids. From germline, CDR1 is SGHTA and CDR2 FQGNSA. The CDR3: CASSLASGGATTEQFF. The DNA for the CDR3 is TGTGCCAGCAGCTTAGCCAGCGGGGGGGCAACCACTGAGCAGTTCTTC.

The CDR3 spells CASSLIGERGYTF. As DNA, the CDR3 is TGTGCCAGCAGCTTAATAGGAGAGCGGGGCTACACCTTC. The V gene is TRBV7-2, the J gene TRBJ1-2, with no clear D. The CDR3 runs 13 residues. CDR1 and CDR2 (germline): SGHTA, FQGNSA. V lost 2 bases and J lost 8, with 12 bases in between.

V usage is TRBV7-8 and J usage is TRBJ2-3, with 10 positions matching TRBD1. Per germline, CDR1 SGHVS and CDR2 FQNEAQ. This CDR3 has 18 amino acids. V gave up 0 bases and J gave up 6 bases; unmatched junction bases: 12. The CDR3 DNA reads as TGTGCCAGCAGCTTAGCTCCAAGCCACGGGACAGGGGAGGATACGCAGTATTTT. It yields the protein CASSLAPSHGTGEDTQYF. Full variable domain (missing parts from reference TRBV7-8 and TRBJ2-3): GAGVSQSPRYKVAKRGQDVALRCDPISGHVSLFWYQQALGQGPEFLTYFQNEAQLDKSGLPSDRFFAERPEGSVSTLKIQRTQQEDSAVYLCASSLAPSHGTGEDTQYFGPGTRLTVL.

The CDR3, as DNA: TGCGCCAGCAGCCAAGGAAAACAGGGGACCTACGAGCAGTACTTC. Translated, it gives CASSQGKQGTYEQYF. The rearrangement joins TRBV4-3 to TRBJ2-7, with 7 bases aligning to TRBD1. The CDR3 loop spans 15 amino acids. With 1 base clipped from V and 2 bases from J, the junction kept 5 bases outside the gene matches. CDR1 and CDR2 (germline): LGHNA, YSLEER.